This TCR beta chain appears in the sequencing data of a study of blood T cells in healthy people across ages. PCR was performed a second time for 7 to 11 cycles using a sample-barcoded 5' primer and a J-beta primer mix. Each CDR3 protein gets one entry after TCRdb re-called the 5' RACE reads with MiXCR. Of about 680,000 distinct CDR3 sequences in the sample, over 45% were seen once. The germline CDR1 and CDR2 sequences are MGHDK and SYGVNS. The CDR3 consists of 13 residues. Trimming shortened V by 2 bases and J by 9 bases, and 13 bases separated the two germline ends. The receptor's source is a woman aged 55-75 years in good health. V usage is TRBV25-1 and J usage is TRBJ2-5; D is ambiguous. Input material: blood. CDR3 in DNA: TGTGCCAGCAGTGAAGCGAGGCTAATGGCCCAGTACTTC. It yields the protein CASSEARLMAQYF. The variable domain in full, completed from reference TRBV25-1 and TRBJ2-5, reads EADIYQTPRYLVIGTGKKITLECSQTMGHDKMYWYQQDPGMELHLIHYSYGVNSTEKGDLSSESTVSRIRTEHFPLTLESARPSHTSQYLCASSEARLMAQYFGPGTRLLVL.